The subject of this entry is one T cell receptor beta chain. This specimen belongs to a study of OX40 agonist ivuxolimab in advanced cancers. At the level of the study: Partial responses, seen in three patients, involved one hepatocellular carcinoma and two cutaneous melanomas.

The method was immunoSEQ multiplex PCR; TCRdb's version includes in-frame clones alone and lacks a portion of them. The repertoire holds over 55,000 clones, with approximately 90% as singletons. Germline CDR1 and CDR2: MNHEY and SMNVEV (reference sequence). The V segment lost 3 bases and the J segment 4 bases; nucleotides outside the gene matches: 5. The CDR3 contains 15 residues. This sequence originates from an adult with an advanced solid tumor such as melanoma, head and neck, liver or kidney cancer. V usage is TRBV27 and J usage is TRBJ2-3; TRBD2 matches 9 bases. The sample was CD4+ or CD8+ T cells sorted from blood, taken in a trial of the OX40 agonist ivuxolimab. Here the CDR3 reads CASSFSGGFPDTQYF. CDR3 nucleotides: TGTGCCAGCAGTTTTAGCGGGGGTTTTCCAGATACGCAGTATTTT.